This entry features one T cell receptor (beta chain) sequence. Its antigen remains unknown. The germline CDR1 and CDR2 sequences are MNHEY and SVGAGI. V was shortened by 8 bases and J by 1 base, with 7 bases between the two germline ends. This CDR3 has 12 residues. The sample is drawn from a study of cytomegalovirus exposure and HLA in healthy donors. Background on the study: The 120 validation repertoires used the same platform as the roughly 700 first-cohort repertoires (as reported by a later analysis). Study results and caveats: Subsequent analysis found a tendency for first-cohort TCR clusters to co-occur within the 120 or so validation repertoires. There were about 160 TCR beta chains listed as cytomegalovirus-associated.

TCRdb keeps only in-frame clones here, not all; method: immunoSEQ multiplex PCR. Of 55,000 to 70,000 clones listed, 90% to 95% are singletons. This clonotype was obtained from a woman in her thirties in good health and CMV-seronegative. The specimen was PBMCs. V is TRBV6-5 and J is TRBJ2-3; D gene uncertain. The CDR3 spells CASARGTDTQYF. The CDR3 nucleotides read TGTGCCAGCGCCCGGGGCACAGATACGCAGTATTTT.